This entry lists 17 T cell receptor beta chains sequenced from one sample in a study of graft-versus-host responses after intestinal transplantation (dated by TCRdb to the early 2020s). The library relied on the immunoSEQ multiplex PCR assay. TCRdb carries this immuneACCESS record with in-frame sequences only. Its versions omit some clonotypes, under half of them owing to an unresolved V gene in the studies checked, with the rest unexplained. Across this sample there are roughly 97,000 clones, with about nine tenths seen only once. Of the sample, over 0.15% is held by the ten largest clones. The sample's time point, from its label and the paper: cells obtained before transplantation from donor or recipient. These receptors' antigens are unknown. Specimen: unstimulated CD4+ T cells sorted from spleen or lymph node cells, collected before transplant. The receptors originated from a human donor who was the organ donor for an intestinal transplant.

The rearrangement links TRBV5-1 to TRBJ1-1; weak D call: TRBD1 (5 bases). With 4 bases removed from V and 0 bases from J, the gap between germline ends came to 10 bases. The V gene's germline CDR1 is SGHRS and CDR2 YFSETQ. This CDR3 is 14 amino acids long. The CDR3 coding sequence is TGCGCCAGCAGCCTCCGGGGGGTGAACACTGAAGCTTTCTTT. Translation gives CASSLRGVNTEAFF.

The chain couples TRBV13 to TRBJ1-4; TRBD1 aligns across 8 bases. J gave up 6 bases and V 5 bases, and 17 bases lay outside the gene matches. CDR3 size: 18 residues. The V gene's germline CDR1 is PRHDT and CDR2 FYEKMQ (reference sequence). CDR3 coding DNA: TGTGCCAGCAGCCAGTCCTTCCTCGACAGGGGAGGCGATGAAAAACTGTTTTTT. Amino acid sequence: CASSQSFLDRGGDEKLFF.

The genes are TRBV6-5 and TRBJ1-6; D unresolved. Germline values: CDR1 MNHEY, CDR2 SVGAGI. Trimming shortened V by 4 bases and J by 7 bases, and 11 bases separated the two germline ends. This CDR3 has 14 residues. The CDR3 DNA is TGTGCCAGCAGTTCCAGCGGATGGAATTCACCCCTCCACTTT. Amino acids: CASSSSGWNSPLHF.

This chain joins TRBV19 and TRBJ2-2, with 10 bases aligning to TRBD2. This CDR3 is built from 15 residues. Per germline, CDR1 LNHDA and CDR2 SQIVND (reference sequence). With 5 bases clipped from V and 6 bases from J, the junction kept 6 bases outside the gene matches. The CDR3 DNA reads as TGTGCCAGTAGTTCCCTAGCGGGGGATGCCGGGGAGCTGTTTTTT. Its translation: CASSSLAGDAGELFF.

The chain uses TRBV7-8 and TRBJ1-1, with TRBD1 as a possible D gene (6 bases). Looked up from germline, CDR1 is SGHVS and CDR2 is FQNEAQ. The CDR3 is made up of 14 amino acids. V dropped 1 base and J dropped 4 bases, with 10 bases sitting between them. Here the CDR3 DNA reads TGTGCCAGCAGCTTAGAGGTCAGGGGCACTGAAGCTTTCTTT. The encoded protein is CASSLEVRGTEAFF.

The chain links TRBV28 to TRBJ2-7, with 8 bases identical to TRBD1. The germline CDR1 and CDR2 sequences are MDHEN and SYDVKM. The length of the CDR3 is 16 residues. The junction had 11 bases not matched to a gene; V was cut back by 1 base and J by 6 bases. CDR3 bases: TGTGCCAGCAGTTTATCTGGGCAGGGGGCAGTTGGCGAGCAGTACTTC. Translated: CASSLSGQGAVGEQYF.

V and J are TRBV18 and TRBJ1-1, with 12 bases identical to TRBD1. Germline CDR1 reads KGHSH; CDR2 reads LQKENI. CDR3 size: 15 residues. The trim removed 3 bases at V and 7 bases at J, leaving 6 bases unmatched. CDR3: CASSPGGTGGNEAFF. CDR3 DNA: TGTGCCAGCTCACCCGGTGGGACAGGGGGCAATGAAGCTTTCTTT. Drawing the rest from reference TRBV18 and TRBJ1-1, the complete variable domain is NAGVMQNPRHLVRRRGQEARLRCSPMKGHSHVYWYRQLPEEGLKFMVYLQKENIIDESGMPKERFSAEFPKEGPSILRIQQVVRGDSAAYFCASSPGGTGGNEAFFGQGTRLTVV.

This clone was seen only a few times. This sequence joins TRBV5-4 and TRBJ1-4; 7 bases are a match to TRBD1. CDR1 and CDR2 from the germline V gene are SGHNT and YYREEE (reference sequence). J lost 2 bases, V lost 4 bases, and 2 bases had no gene match. This CDR3 has 14 residues. Here the CDR3 DNA reads TGTGCCAGCAGCGAGACAGGGACTAATGAAAAACTGTTTTTT. Translated: CASSETGTNEKLFF.

The V gene is TRBV12-5, the J gene TRBJ2-1, with 9 bases lining up with TRBD1. With 1 base clipped from V and 13 bases from J, the junction kept 5 bases outside the gene matches. The germline CDR1 and CDR2 sequences are LGHNT and FRNRAP. The CDR3 has 13 residues. CDR3 protein: CASGLGTGVLQFF. The CDR3 DNA reads TGTGCTAGTGGTTTGGGGACAGGGGTGTTACAGTTCTTC.

The V gene is TRBV11-2, the J gene TRBJ1-1; D remains ambiguous. Trimming stripped 5 bases from V and 4 bases from J, with 14 bases between. Germline CDR1 and CDR2: SGHAT and FQNNGV. The CDR3 covers 14 residues. The CDR3 spells CASSPRTGGTEAFF. For the CDR3, the DNA is TGTGCCAGCAGCCCCCGAACCGGAGGCACTGAAGCTTTCTTT.

The chain couples TRBV7-8 to TRBJ1-6, with 8 bases identical to TRBD1. J lost 6 bases, V lost 4 bases, and 11 bases had no gene match. Germline loops: CDR1 SGHVS, CDR2 FQNEAQ. The CDR3 totals 17 residues. The CDR3 nucleotides are TGTGCCAGCAGCTATAGGACAGGGCCTTCTGGTAATTCACCCCTCCACTTT. It codes for CASSYRTGPSGNSPLHF.

The chain carries TRBV5-4 and TRBJ1-2; a possible D gene is TRBD1 (5 bases). V was trimmed by 1 base and J by 1 base, leaving 5 bases between them. CDR1 is SGHNT, CDR2 YYREEE, per germline (reference sequence). The CDR3 sequence is 13 residues long. This CDR3 is CASSLQGNYGYTF. For the CDR3, the DNA is TGTGCCAGCAGCTTGCAGGGTAACTATGGCTACACCTTC.

The rearrangement uses TRBV7-2 and TRBJ2-7; no clear D gene. This CDR3 comprises 14 residues. Trimming took off 1 base at V and 2 bases at J, with 9 bases between the two ends. Germline lookup yields CDR1 SGHTA and CDR2 FQGNSA. The CDR3 loop reads CASSLGQVPYEQYF. Written as DNA, the CDR3 is TGTGCCAGCAGCTTAGGTCAGGTACCCTACGAGCAGTACTTC.

V gene TRBV30 combines with J gene TRBJ1-3, with D maybe TRBD1 (6 bases). The CDR3 covers 18 residues. V lost 5 bases to trimming and J lost 0 bases, with 23 bases between them. Germline assignment: CDR1 GTSNPN and CDR2 SVGIG (reference sequence). The CDR3 region is CAWCRKGEGDFSGNTIYF. For the CDR3, the DNA is TGTGCCTGGTGCCGTAAGGGGGAGGGGGATTTCTCTGGAAACACCATATATTTT.

V is TRBV4-3 and J is TRBJ1-2; D possibly corresponds to TRBD1 (5 bases). The CDR3 has 12 amino acids. The germline V gene has CDR1 LGHNA and CDR2 YSLEER. Trimming shortened V by 4 bases and J by 6 bases, and 9 bases separated the two germline ends. The CDR3 protein is CASSLGADGYTF. The CDR3 nucleotides read TGCGCCAGCAGCCTTGGGGCGGATGGCTACACCTTC.

The V and J genes are TRBV7-9 and TRBJ2-2; the match to TRBD2 covers 14 bases. This CDR3 region has 19 residues. Per the germline V gene, CDR1 is SEHNR and CDR2 is FQNEAQ (reference sequence). The junction had 7 bases not matched to a gene; V was cut back by 3 bases and J by 1 base. CDR3 in amino acids: CASSFHGLAGGWNTGELFF. In DNA, the CDR3 is TGTGCCAGCAGCTTCCACGGACTAGCGGGGGGCTGGAACACCGGGGAGCTGTTTTTT.

CDR3 loop: CASSQVGGGANTGELFF. CDR3 DNA: TGCGCCAGCAGCCAAGTTGGTGGGGGGGCCAACACCGGGGAGCTGTTTTTT. The chain has TRBV4-3 and TRBJ2-2, with D maybe TRBD2 (7 bases). This CDR3 has 17 amino acids. Germline loops: CDR1 LGHNA, CDR2 YSLEER. With 1 base removed from V and 2 bases from J, the gap between germline ends came to 14 bases.